This T cell receptor (beta chain) was retrieved from a study of prognosis after radiotherapy for stage I lung cancer. Trimming removed 3 bases from V and 6 bases from J; junction bases left unmatched: 7. The CDR3 is made up of 15 amino acids. Germline CDR1 reads MDHEN; CDR2 reads SYDVKM. Two-round multiplex PCR amplified TCR beta CDR3 from genomic DNA. Every TRBV and TRBJ gene had its own specific primer in first-round PCR. In TCRdb, the multiplex PCR reads were re-called with MiXCR into one record per CDR3 protein. The data contain 13,000 or so distinct CDR3 sequences, about 50% of them singletons. In its sample, this clonotype ranks as medium-sized (0.01 to 0.1%).

This rearrangement joins TRBV28 to TRBJ2-2, with 7 bases that match TRBD1. This sequence originates from a donor over 45 with non-small cell lung cancer. Sequenced here: PBMCs, sampled before or after stereotactic body radiation therapy (not recorded which). CDR3 sequence reads: CASSLTGLSPGELFF. The CDR3 DNA reads as TGTGCCAGCAGTTTGACAGGGTTGAGCCCCGGGGAGCTGTTTTTT.